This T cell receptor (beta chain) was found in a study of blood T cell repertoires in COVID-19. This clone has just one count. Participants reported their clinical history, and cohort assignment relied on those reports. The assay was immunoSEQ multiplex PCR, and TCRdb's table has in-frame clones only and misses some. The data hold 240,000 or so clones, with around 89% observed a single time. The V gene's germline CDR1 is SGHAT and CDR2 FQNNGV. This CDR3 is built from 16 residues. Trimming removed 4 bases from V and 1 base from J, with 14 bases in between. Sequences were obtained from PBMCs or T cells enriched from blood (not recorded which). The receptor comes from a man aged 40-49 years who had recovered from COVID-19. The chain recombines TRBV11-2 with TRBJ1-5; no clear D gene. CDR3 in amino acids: CASSSSRTLSNQPQHF. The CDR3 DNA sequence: TGTGCCAGCAGCTCGAGCAGGACTTTGAGCAATCAGCCCCAGCATTTT.